These 29 T cell receptor beta chains were sequenced from one sample in a study of blood T cell repertoires in COVID-19. This table comes from immunoSEQ multiplex PCR, and its TCRdb copy is limited to in-frame clones, with some not included. The table shows around 120,000 clones, with more than 90% occurring only once. What was sequenced was peripheral blood. These TCRs come from a man aged 50-59 years with active COVID-19.

V is TRBV11-2 and J is TRBJ2-2, with 8 bases that match TRBD1. CDR1 and CDR2 from the germline V gene are SGHAT and FQNNGV. This CDR3 has 17 residues. V shed 5 bases and J 4 bases; nucleotides not matched to a gene: 12. The DNA for the CDR3 is TGTGCCAGCAGCCGTTGGGCAGGGGGCAAGGGCACCGGGGAGCTGTTTTTT. Its translation: CASSRWAGGKGTGELFF. Supplemented by reference TRBV11-2 and TRBJ2-2, the full variable domain reads EAGVAQSPRYKIIEKRQSVAFWCNPISGHATLYWYQQILGQGPKLLIQFQNNGVVDDSQLPKDRFSAERLKGVDSTLKIQPAKLEDSAVYLCASSRWAGGKGTGELFFGEGSRLTVL.

The chain couples TRBV9 to TRBJ1-1; D is undetermined. The germline V gene encodes CDR1 SGDLS and CDR2 YYNGEE. The V and J ends lost 3 bases and 6 bases respectively, with 18 bases between them. The length of the CDR3 is 15 residues. The CDR3 DNA follows: TGTGCCAGCAGCGCCCTCGGAAGAGGGTTGTCTGAAGCTTTCTTT. This translates into CASSALGRGLSEAFF.

This clone was seen a single time. The J gene is TRBJ2-3, the V gene TRBV4-1; D is possibly TRBD2 (6 bases). CDR1 MGHRA and CDR2 YSYEKL come from the germline V gene. CDR3 length equals 17 residues. Trimming left V 0 bases short and J 0 bases short, with 13 bases between. CDR3 sequence: CASSQEGAGASTDTQYF. In nucleotides, the CDR3 is TGCGCCAGCAGCCAAGAGGGAGCGGGCGCAAGCACAGATACGCAGTATTTT.

The chain joins TRBV5-1 to TRBJ2-5, with TRBD1 as a possible D gene (5 bases). Trimming took 0 bases from V and 0 from J, leaving 18 bases between them. Germline values: CDR1 SGHRS, CDR2 YFSETQ. This CDR3 spans 18 amino acids. The CDR3 DNA reads as TGCGCCAGCAGCTTGGGCTGGACAACCAGAAAATACCAAGAGACCCAGTACTTC. Amino acid sequence: CASSLGWTTRKYQETQYF.

This chain links TRBV5-4 with TRBJ2-2, with D tentatively TRBD2 (6 bases). Trimming pared 4 bases from V and 1 base from J, leaving 14 bases between. This CDR3 region has 16 residues. Per the germline V gene, CDR1 is SGHNT and CDR2 is YYREEE (reference sequence). CDR3 sequence (DNA): TGTGCCAGCAGCGAGGGCGGGGCTCAGAACACCGGGGAGCTGTTTTTT. It specifies CASSEGGAQNTGELFF.

A few counts support this clone. The chain couples TRBV3-1 (or the pseudogene TRBV3-2) to TRBJ2-5; D is unresolved. V was trimmed by 4 bases and J by 6 bases, leaving 9 bases between them. The CDR3 runs 12 residues. Germline CDR1 reads LGHDT; CDR2 reads YNNKEL (reference sequence). CDR3 protein: CASSRAPKTQYF. The DNA for the CDR3 is TGTGCCAGCAGCCGGGCCCCGAAGACCCAGTACTTC.

The chain combines TRBV5-3 with TRBJ2-1; no reliable D call. TRBV5-3 counts as an open reading frame of uncertain function. The CDR3 covers 15 residues. Trimming pared 0 bases from V and 0 bases from J, leaving 7 bases between. CDR3: CARSLAPSSYNEQFF. The CDR3 DNA reads TGTGCCAGAAGCTTGGCGCCCAGCTCCTACAATGAGCAGTTCTTC.

J is TRBJ2-7 and V is TRBV7-3; TRBD2 is a possible D gene (6 bases). Trimming removed 4 bases at V and 1 base at J, with 14 bases between. This CDR3 has 15 residues. Germline V gene lookup returns CDR1 SGHTA and CDR2 FQGTGA. The CDR3 protein is CASSSRRTISYEQYF. CDR3 nucleotide sequence: TGTGCCAGCAGCTCCCGGAGGACTATTTCCTACGAGCAGTACTTC.

This clone was detected a few times. The V gene is TRBV25-1, the J gene TRBJ2-7; 9 nucleotides line up with TRBD2. Germline V lookup: CDR1 MGHDK, CDR2 SYGVNS. V trimming: 1 base; J trimming: 0 bases; junction bases outside the gene matches: 1. This CDR3 comprises 15 residues. CDR3 loop: CASSESSGASYEQYV. The CDR3 region has the DNA TGTGCCAGCAGTGAATCTAGCGGGGCCTCCTACGAGCAGTACGTC.

The chain combines TRBV19 with TRBJ2-4; 7 positions match TRBD2. This CDR3 has 19 residues. Per the germline V gene, CDR1 is LNHDA and CDR2 is SQIVND (reference sequence). Unmatched junction bases numbered 22, after V lost 3 bases and J lost 8 bases. For the CDR3, the DNA is TGTGCCAGTAGTATTAGGGCTTCGGGGGGAGGCCTGGGAAGGGACATTCAGTACTTC. Translation gives CASSIRASGGGLGRDIQYF.

The chain carries TRBV3-1 (or the pseudogene TRBV3-2) and TRBJ1-4; 7 bases are a match to TRBD1. The germline V gene has CDR1 LGHDT and CDR2 YNNKEL (reference sequence). With V trimmed by 0 bases and J by 0 bases, 7 bases remained unmatched. This CDR3 is built from 18 residues. In nucleotides, the CDR3 is TGTGCCAGCAGCCAAGATTGGGGACAGAGTGCAACTAATGAAAAACTGTTTTTT. It specifies CASSQDWGQSATNEKLFF.

The V and J genes are TRBV3-1 (or the pseudogene TRBV3-2) and TRBJ1-2; 10 bases map to TRBD1. V lost 6 bases to trimming and J lost 6 bases; unmatched junction nucleotides: 7. The CDR3 covers 14 residues. Germline CDR1 LGHDT, CDR2 YNNKEL (reference sequence). In DNA, the CDR3 is TGTGCCAGCAGTCAGACAGGGGGCATTAATGGCTACACCTTC. Translation gives CASSQTGGINGYTF.

This chain connects TRBV10-3 to TRBJ2-3; 10 bases line up with TRBD2. The CDR3 contains 19 residues. V gave up 6 bases and J gave up 2 bases; unmatched junction bases: 17. The germline gives CDR1 ENHRY, CDR2 SYGVKD. The CDR3 sequence is CAIRQRGGPSGRDTDTQYF. The CDR3 DNA sequence: TGTGCCATCAGGCAGAGGGGTGGTCCCAGCGGGAGGGACACAGATACGCAGTATTTT.

This chain joins TRBV5-1 and TRBJ2-2, with 9 positions matching TRBD1. After removal of 5 bases from V and 4 bases from J, the junction contained 6 bases not matched to a gene. The CDR3 sequence is 15 residues long. Germline-derived CDR1 and CDR2 are SGHRS and YFSETQ. CDR3: CASSPGQGFTGELFF. CDR3 in DNA: TGCGCCAGCAGTCCGGGACAGGGCTTCACCGGGGAGCTGTTTTTT.

The chain joins TRBV18 to TRBJ2-1, with D tentatively TRBD1 (5 bases). This CDR3 region has 12 residues. Germline V gene lookup returns CDR1 KGHSH and CDR2 LQKENI. V was trimmed by 3 bases and J by 7 bases, leaving 7 bases between them. The CDR3 DNA sequence: TGTGCCAGCTCACCGGCAGGGAATGAGCAGTTCTTC. Translation gives CASSPAGNEQFF.

The rearrangement links TRBV5-6 to TRBJ2-3; the match to TRBD1 covers 7 bases. Per the germline V gene, CDR1 is SGHDT and CDR2 is YYEEEE. After removal of 6 bases from V and 3 bases from J, the junction contained 4 bases not matched to a gene. CDR3 size: 13 residues. CDR3: CASTRDRTDTQYF. CDR3 in DNA: TGTGCCAGCACCCGGGACAGAACAGATACGCAGTATTTT.

The count of this clone is one. The chain couples TRBV11-3 to TRBJ2-1; D is unclear. The CDR3 is 12 residues long. With 0 bases removed from V and 7 bases from J, the gap between germline ends came to 4 bases. Per the germline V gene, CDR1 is SGHNT and CDR2 is YENEEA. CDR3 amino acids: CASSLEANEQFF. CDR3 nucleotides: TGTGCCAGCAGCTTAGAAGCAAATGAGCAGTTCTTC.

The chain is built from TRBV18 and TRBJ1-2, with 8 bases identical to TRBD1. The V gene's germline CDR1 is KGHSH and CDR2 LQKENI. Trimming at V came to 5 bases and at J to 5 bases, leaving 13 bases not matched to a gene. The CDR3 loop spans 16 amino acids. The CDR3 protein is CASSDLTGDRNYGYTF. The CDR3 nucleotides read TGTGCCAGCTCAGACCTGACAGGGGACCGAAATTATGGCTACACCTTC.

The rearrangement joins TRBV6-7 to TRBJ2-1, with TRBD2 matching over 10 bases. TRBV6-7 is recorded as an ORF, its role being uncertain. The CDR3 is made up of 15 amino acids. Trimming removed 4 bases from V and 9 bases from J; junction bases left unmatched: 9. Written as DNA, the CDR3 is TGTGCCAGCAGTTGGACTAGCGGCGAGGGGAGTGAGCAGTTCTTC. Protein product: CASSWTSGEGSEQFF.

This clone was seen a single time. The J gene is TRBJ1-2, the V gene TRBV11-1; 10 positions agree with TRBD1. Trimming removed 3 bases from V and 6 bases from J; junction bases left unmatched: 4. CDR3 size: 14 residues. Germline CDR1 is SGHAT and CDR2 is FQDESV (reference sequence). CDR3 sequence reads: CASSLTGGRDGYTF. The CDR3, as DNA: TGTGCCAGCAGCTTGACAGGGGGCAGGGATGGCTACACCTTC.

The chain recombines TRBV24-1 with TRBJ2-3; 7 bases align to TRBD2. V shed 4 bases and J 1 base; nucleotides not matched to a gene: 4. The CDR3 loop spans 15 amino acids. CDR1 is KGHDR, CDR2 SFDVKD, per germline. The CDR3 protein is CATSDSSGGTDTQYF. The CDR3 DNA reads TGTGCCACCAGTGACTCTAGCGGTGGCACAGATACGCAGTATTTT.

This chain joins TRBV7-7 and TRBJ2-1, with TRBD1 matching 7 bases. The CDR3 loop spans 13 amino acids. Germline CDR1 and CDR2: SSHAT and FNYEAQ (reference sequence). With V trimmed by 7 bases and J by 6 bases, 6 bases remained unmatched. DNA for the CDR3: TGTGCCAGCACCGACAGGGTTGGCAATGAGCAGTTCTTC. The encoded protein is CASTDRVGNEQFF.

This chain joins TRBV5-1 and TRBJ2-3; 7 nucleotides align to TRBD1. The CDR3 spans 13 residues. V shed 0 bases and J 9 bases; nucleotides not matched to a gene: 4. Germline V gene data show CDR1 as SGHRS and CDR2 as YFSETQ. The CDR3: CASSLEGARTQYF. The CDR3 DNA follows: TGCGCCAGCAGCTTGGAGGGGGCGCGAACGCAGTATTTT.

The chain uses TRBV19 and TRBJ1-5; no clear D. The CDR3 consists of 15 residues. The germline gives CDR1 LNHDA, CDR2 SQIVND (reference sequence). V shed 6 bases and J shed 0 bases, with 12 bases lying between them. CDR3 sequence (DNA): TGTGCCAGTAGGGCCCTCTTACATAGCAATCAGCCCCAGCATTTT. As protein: CASRALLHSNQPQHF.

This clone showed up just once. J is TRBJ2-1 and V is TRBV5-4, with D perhaps matching TRBD2 (6 bases). CDR1 is SGHNT, CDR2 YYREEE, per germline (reference sequence). The germline V and J ends were trimmed by 0 bases and 8 bases, with 9 bases remaining between them. CDR3 size: 13 residues. The CDR3 region is CASSLEGGDEQFF. CDR3 DNA sequence: TGTGCCAGCAGCTTGGAGGGAGGTGATGAGCAGTTCTTC.

The chain joins TRBV4-1 to TRBJ2-2, with TRBD2 matching over 13 bases. The V gene's germline CDR1 is MGHRA and CDR2 YSYEKL. Trimming cost V 1 base and J 5 bases; bases outside gene matches: 4. CDR3 length: 17 amino acids. The CDR3 sequence is CASSQGLAGGGTGELFF. The CDR3 DNA reads as TGCGCCAGCAGCCAAGGACTAGCGGGGGGAGGAACCGGGGAGCTGTTTTTT.

CDR3 DNA: TGTGCCACCAGTGATTCATCGACAGGAGGCAATCAGCCCCAGCATTTT. It is translated as CATSDSSTGGNQPQHF. The chain uses TRBV24-1 and TRBJ1-5; D is perhaps TRBD1 (6 bases). Trimming removed 2 bases at V and 2 bases at J, with 12 bases between. The CDR3 has 16 amino acids. Germline-derived CDR1 and CDR2 are KGHDR and SFDVKD.

The chain is built from TRBV15 and TRBJ2-7; 10 bases agree with TRBD1. From germline, CDR1 is LNHNV and CDR2 YYDKDF (reference sequence). The CDR3 contains 14 residues. J lost 6 bases, V lost 5 bases, and 7 bases had no gene match. CDR3 residues: CATSRDRGLSEQYV. For the CDR3, the DNA is TGTGCCACCAGCCGGGACAGGGGTTTGAGCGAGCAGTACGTC.

CDR3 protein: CASSHASSRAKNIQYF. CDR3 DNA sequence: TGTGCCAGCAGCCACGCGTCGTCGCGAGCCAAAAACATTCAGTACTTC. This chain joins TRBV11-2 and TRBJ2-4; D remains unclear. CDR3 length: 16 residues. Trimming shortened V by 5 bases and J by 0 bases, and 14 bases separated the two germline ends. Germline V gene lookup returns CDR1 SGHAT and CDR2 FQNNGV.